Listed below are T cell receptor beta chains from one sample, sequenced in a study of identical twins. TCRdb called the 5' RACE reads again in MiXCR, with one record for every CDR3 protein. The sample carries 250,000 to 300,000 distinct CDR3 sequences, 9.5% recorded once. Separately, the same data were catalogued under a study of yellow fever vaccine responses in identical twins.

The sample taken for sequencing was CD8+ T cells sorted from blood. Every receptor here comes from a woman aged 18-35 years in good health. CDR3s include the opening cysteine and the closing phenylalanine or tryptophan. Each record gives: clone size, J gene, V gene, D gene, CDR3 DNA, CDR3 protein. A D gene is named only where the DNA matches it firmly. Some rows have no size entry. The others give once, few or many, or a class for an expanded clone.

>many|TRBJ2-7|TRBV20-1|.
TGCAGTGCTAGAGTCCGGGGCGCCTACGAGCAGTACTTC
CSARVRGAYEQYF
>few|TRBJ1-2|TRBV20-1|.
TGCAGTGCCCGACCGAGCAGTGGCTACACCTTC
CSARPSSGYTF
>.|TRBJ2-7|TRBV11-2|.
TGTGCCAGCAGCTTATGGGGTTCCTACGAGCAGTACTTC
CASSLWGSYEQYF
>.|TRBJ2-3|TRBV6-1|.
TGTGCCAGCAGCCCCGACAGGACAGCCAGTACGCAGTATTTT
CASSPDRTASTQYF
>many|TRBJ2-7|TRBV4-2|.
TGTGCCAGCAGCCAAGTAGGAGCAAGCGACTACGAGCAGTACTTC
CASSQVGASDYEQYF
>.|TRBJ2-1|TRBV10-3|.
TGTGCCATCAGCGCTGACACCCCGGGGCGGCAGTTCTTC
CAISADTPGRQFF
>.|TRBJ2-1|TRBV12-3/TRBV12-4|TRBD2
TGTGCCAGCAGTCCCCCGGGAGCGGGGGCGTACAATGAGCAGTTCTTC
CASSPPGAGAYNEQFF
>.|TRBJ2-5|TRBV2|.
TGTGCCAGCTTATGGAGGGGAAACCAAGAGACCCAGTACTTC
CASLWRGNQETQYF
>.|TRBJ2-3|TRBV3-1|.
TGTGCCAGCAGCCAAGTTCCCGCTACAGATACGCAGTATTTT
CASSQVPATDTQYF
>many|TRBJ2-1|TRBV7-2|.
TGTGCCAGCAGCTTAATTTCCCCCAGCTCCTACAATGAGCAGTTCTTC
CASSLISPSSYNEQFF
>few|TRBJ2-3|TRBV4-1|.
TGCGCCAGCAGCCAAGAAGACACGGACGGCACAGATACGCAGTATTTT
CASSQEDTDGTDTQYF
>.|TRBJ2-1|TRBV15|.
TGTGCCACCAGCAGAGATATTGAGACCTACAATGAGCAGTTCTTC
CATSRDIETYNEQFF
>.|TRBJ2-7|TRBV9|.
TGTGCCAGCAGCGGCGACCCGGGACAAACCCACGAGCAGTACTTC
CASSGDPGQTHEQYF
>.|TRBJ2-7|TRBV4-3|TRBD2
TGCGCCAGCAGCTTTCGGACTAGCGGGAATTACGAGCAGTACTTC
CASSFRTSGNYEQYF
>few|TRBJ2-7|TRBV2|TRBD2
TGTGCCAGCAGTGAAGCGGGACTAAAATACGAGCAGTACTTC
CASSEAGLKYEQYF
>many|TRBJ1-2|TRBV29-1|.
TGCAGCGTCCCGGCGGCTCACTATGGCTACACCTTC
CSVPAAHYGYTF
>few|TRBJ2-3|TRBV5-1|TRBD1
TGCGCCAGCAGTTCTAGGACAGGGTACACAGATACGCAGTATTTT
CASSSRTGYTDTQYF
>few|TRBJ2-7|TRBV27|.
TGTGCCAGCAGTTTATTGCGGGACAACCTGTACGAGCAGTACTTC
CASSLLRDNLYEQYF
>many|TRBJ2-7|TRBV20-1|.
TGCAGTGCTAGGGCCGCGGGGCGGACCAATTCCTACGAGCAGTACTTC
CSARAAGRTNSYEQYF
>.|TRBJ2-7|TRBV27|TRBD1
TGTGCCAGCAGTTTTCGGGACAGCTTCTACGAGCAGTACTTC
CASSFRDSFYEQYF
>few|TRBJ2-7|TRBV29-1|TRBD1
TGCAGCGTCTGGACAGGGGGCGAATTCAGGTACGAGCAGTACTTC
CSVWTGGEFRYEQYF
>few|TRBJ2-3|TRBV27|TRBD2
TGTGCCAGCAGTTCAGGACTAGCGTTCGCAGATACGCAGTATTTT
CASSSGLAFADTQYF
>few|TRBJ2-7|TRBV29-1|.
TGCAGCGTTGTGACCCTATCCTCCTACGAGCAGTACTTC
CSVVTLSSYEQYF
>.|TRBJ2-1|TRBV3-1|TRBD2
TGTGCCAGCAGCCTCATAGCGGGGGGCGCCTACAATGAGCAGTTCTTC
CASSLIAGGAYNEQFF
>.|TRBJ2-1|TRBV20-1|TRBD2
TGCAGTGCTAGAGATAGACTAGCGGGAGTGGCGCAGTTCTTC
CSARDRLAGVAQFF
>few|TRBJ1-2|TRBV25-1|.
TGTGCCAGCATAGGCATCGACGATGGCTACACCTTC
CASIGIDDGYTF
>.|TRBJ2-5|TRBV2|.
TGTGCCAGCAGAGAAACTTTACAGGAATGGGAGACCCAGTACTTC
CASRETLQEWETQYF
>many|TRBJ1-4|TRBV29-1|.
TGCAGCGTCAGGGGTACTGAGGAAAAACTGTTTTTT
CSVRGTEEKLFF
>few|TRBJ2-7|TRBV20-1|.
TGCAGTGCTAGAGAACTCCGCTACGAGCAGTACTTC
CSARELRYEQYF
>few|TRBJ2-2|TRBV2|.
TGTGCCAGCAGTGAAGCCAGTCAAGCCGGGGAGCTGTTTTTT
CASSEASQAGELFF
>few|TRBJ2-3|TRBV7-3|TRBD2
TGTGCCAGCAGCTTAAAAGAGACTAGCTTCACAGATACGCAGTATTTT
CASSLKETSFTDTQYF
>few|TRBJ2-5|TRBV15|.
TGTGCCACCAGCAGAGATCCGTGGGAGACCCAGTACTTC
CATSRDPWETQYF
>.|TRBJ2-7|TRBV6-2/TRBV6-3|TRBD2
TGTGCCAGCAGTTACTCAAGTAGCGGGGCCTACGAGCAGTACTTC
CASSYSSSGAYEQYF
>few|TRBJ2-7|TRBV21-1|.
TGTGCCAGCAGCAAAAAGGGGACTGTGGCAGTGGGTGGGATCTACGAGCAGTACTTC
CASSKKGTVAVGGIYEQYF
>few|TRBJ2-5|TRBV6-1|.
TGTGCCACCCCGGGACGCAATTTCCTCTCCCGGGAGACCCAGTACTTC
CATPGRNFLSRETQYF
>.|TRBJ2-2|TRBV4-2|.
TGTGCCAGCAGCCAAAGCGGTGACAACACCGGGGAGCTGTTTTTT
CASSQSGDNTGELFF
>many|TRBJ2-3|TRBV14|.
TGTGCCAGCAGCCAAGAGCGCCTGCCAGTCCCAGATACGCAGTATTTT
CASSQERLPVPDTQYF
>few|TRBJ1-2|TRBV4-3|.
TGCGCCAGCAGCCAAGACTTGGGGGGTGAGGACTATGGCTACACCTTC
CASSQDLGGEDYGYTF
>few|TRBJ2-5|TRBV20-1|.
TGCAGTGCTAGAGATCCCGGAGTGGCGACCCAGTACTTC
CSARDPGVATQYF
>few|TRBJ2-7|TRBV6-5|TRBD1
TGTGCCAGCAGTTACGGGACAGGGGAGGACGAGCAGTACTTC
CASSYGTGEDEQYF
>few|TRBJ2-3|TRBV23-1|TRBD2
TGCGCCAGCAGCCGGACTAGCGGGAGCGGATATACGCAGTATTTT
CASSRTSGSGYTQYF
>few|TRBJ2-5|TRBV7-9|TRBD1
TGTGCCAGCAGCTTAGATGAGGGGGCCTTGGGGACCCAGTACTTC
CASSLDEGALGTQYF
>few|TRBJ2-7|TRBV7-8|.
TGTGCCAGCAGCTTAGAACTAGTGGAGGAGCAGTACTTC
CASSLELVEEQYF
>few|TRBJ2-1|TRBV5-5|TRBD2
TGTGCCAGCAGCGGACACTTGGGGCTAGCGGGAGGGATATACAACAATGAGCAGTTCTTC
CASSGHLGLAGGIYNNEQFF
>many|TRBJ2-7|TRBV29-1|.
TGCAGCGCACAGACGCCCTACGAGCAGTACTTC
CSAQTPYEQYF
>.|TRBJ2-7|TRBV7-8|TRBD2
TGTGCCAGCAGCTCGGGACTAGCGGAGCAGTACTTC
CASSSGLAEQYF
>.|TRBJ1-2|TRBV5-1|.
TGCGCCAGCAGCCCCCCAGGTTATGGCTACACCTTC
CASSPPGYGYTF
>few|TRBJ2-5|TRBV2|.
TGTGCCAGCAGTGAAGAGAGGGATCAAGAGACCCAGTACTTC
CASSEERDQETQYF
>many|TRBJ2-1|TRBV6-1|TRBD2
TGTGCCAGCAGTGAAGGGACTAGCGGGCACAATGAGCAGTTCTTC
CASSEGTSGHNEQFF
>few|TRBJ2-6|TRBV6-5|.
TGTGCCAGCAGTAACGACCCTGGGGCCAACGTCCTGACTTTC
CASSNDPGANVLTF
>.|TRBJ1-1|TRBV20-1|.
TGCAGTGCTAGTGGACCCGGCCGAGCCACTGAAGCTTTCTTT
CSASGPGRATEAFF
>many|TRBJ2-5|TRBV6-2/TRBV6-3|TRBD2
TGTGCCAGCAGATCGACTAGCGAAGAAGAGACCCAGTACTTC
CASRSTSEEETQYF